This is a list of T cell receptor beta chains from one sample in a study of early T cells in non-severe SARS-CoV-2 infection. TCRdb re-called the 5' RACE reads through MiXCR, storing one row per CDR3 protein. The sample includes tens of thousands of distinct CDR3 sequences, approximately 12% of them seen just once. The sequencing used whole blood, collected at baseline. The receptors were sampled from an adult who was a healthcare worker with PCR-confirmed SARS-CoV-2 infection or an uninfected control (not recorded which). The CDR3 runs from the conserved cysteine through the conserved F or W. A D gene is named only where the DNA matches it firmly. The size entry is marked missing in some rows and otherwise reads once, few, many or a size class.

-,-,13,TRBV19,TRBJ2-2,TGTGCCAGTAGTATCTCACAGATGGGGGAGCTGTTTTTT,CASSISQMGELFF
-,-,14,TRBV6-6,TRBJ1-4,TGTGCCAGCAGGGATGTACCTTCAGAAGAAAAACTGTTTTTT,CASRDVPSEEKLFF
few,TRBD1,15,TRBV5-5,TRBJ2-7,TGTGCCAGCAGCTTGGAGACAGGGGGCTACTACGAGCAGTACTTC,CASSLETGGYYEQYF
few,-,14,TRBV27,TRBJ2-7,TGTGCCAGCAGTTCCACAGGGATGTCCTACGAGCAGTACTTC,CASSSTGMSYEQYF
many,-,16,TRBV5-1,TRBJ2-4,TGCGCCAGCAGCTTGGAAGCAGGTCTAGCCAAAAACATTCAGTACTTC,CASSLEAGLAKNIQYF
-,TRBD1,18,TRBV7-2,TRBJ1-3,TGTGCCAGCAGCCCCTCTACAGGGGGCGCCACAGGTGGAAACACCATATATTTT,CASSPSTGGATGGNTIYF
-,TRBD2,17,TRBV6-1,TRBJ2-2,TGTGCCAGCAGGAGGACTAGCGGGGGGACGAACACCGGGGAGCTGTTTTTT,CASRRTSGGTNTGELFF
few,TRBD2,15,TRBV7-9,TRBJ2-2,TGTGCCAGCAGCTTAGCGGGAGGGCCGTTCGGGGAGCTGTTTTTT,CASSLAGGPFGELFF
many,TRBD2,16,TRBV4-1,TRBJ2-7,TGCGCCAGCAGCCAGGAAAGCGGGGGGGCCTCCTACGAGCAGTACTTC,CASSQESGGASYEQYF
few,-,15,TRBV27,TRBJ2-1,TGTGCCAGCAGTTTACGAGGGGTACGCTACAATGAGCAGTTCTTC,CASSLRGVRYNEQFF
few,-,13,TRBV18,TRBJ1-5,TGTGCCAGCTCAACCGGAGGGGGTCAGCCCCAGCATTTT,CASSTGGGQPQHF
many,-,14,TRBV13,TRBJ2-5,TGTGCCAGCAGCTCGTCCGGACCTAAAGAGACCCAGTACTTC,CASSSSGPKETQYF
-,-,11,TRBV12-3/TRBV12-4,TRBJ2-7,TGTGCCAGCAGTTTGAGGGACGAGCAGTACTTC,CASSLRDEQYF
few,-,10,TRBV29-1,TRBJ2-3,TGCAGCGTTGTAGGTGATACGCAGTATTTT,CSVVGDTQYF
few,-,13,TRBV6-2/TRBV6-3,TRBJ2-7,TGTGCCAGCAGTTACCCCGGGGGAGACGAGCAGTACTTC,CASSYPGGDEQYF
-,-,15,TRBV6-1,TRBJ2-1,TGTGCCAGCAGTTTACAGCGCAGCTCCTACAATGAGCAGTTCTTC,CASSLQRSSYNEQFF
many,-,13,TRBV24-1,TRBJ2-1,TGTGCCACCAGTGCTGCCGGTTTGGTCGTGCAGTTCTTC,CATSAAGLVVQFF
few,TRBD2,14,TRBV20-1,TRBJ2-1,TGCAGTGCTCCCGTAGCGGGGGGGCGGAATGAGCAGTTCTTC,CSAPVAGGRNEQFF
-,TRBD1,17,TRBV9,TRBJ1-6,TGTGCCAGCAGCGTCTTCGACAGGGGCTCCTATAATTCACCCCTCCACTTT,CASSVFDRGSYNSPLHF
-,-,16,TRBV6-6,TRBJ2-6,TGTGCCAGCAGTTACTTGGGGGCCTCTGGGGCCAACGTCCTGACTTTC,CASSYLGASGANVLTF
-,TRBD2,13,TRBV18,TRBJ2-1,TGTGCCAGCTCACCGTGGGGGGGGACGAGTTCGTTCTTC,CASSPWGGTSSFF
many,-,14,TRBV20-1,TRBJ1-1,TGCAGTGCTAGAAATACAGGGTCTAGCACTGAAGCTTTCTTT,CSARNTGSSTEAFF
-,-,13,TRBV18,TRBJ1-5,TGTGCCAGCTCACCCGACCGTCATCAGCCCCAGCATTTT,CASSPDRHQPQHF
many,-,14,TRBV3-1,TRBJ2-7,TGTGCCAGCAGCCCCGGACCTACCTGGGACGAGCAGTACTTC,CASSPGPTWDEQYF
few,-,14,TRBV10-3,TRBJ1-4,TGTGCCATCAGTGAGGGCAGGGCTAATGAAAAACTGTTTTTT,CAISEGRANEKLFF